Below, 13 T cell receptor beta chains from the same sample are listed, as sequenced in a study of T-cell memory formation after mild COVID-19. One entry per CDR3 protein results from TCRdb running MiXCR on the 5' RACE reads. Among about 560,000 distinct CDR3 sequences listed, about 18% were seen once. Sequences were obtained from PBMCs or a T cell subset sorted from them (not recorded which). Source of these receptors: an adult woman who had mild COVID-19 (a few samples of this study predate the infection). Cell type and time point are not known.

This clonotype was seen a single time. V gene TRBV7-9 combines with J gene TRBJ1-6, with D unclear. Trimming took off 2 bases at V and 0 bases at J, with 5 bases between the two ends. In germline, CDR1 is SEHNR, CDR2 FQNEAQ (reference sequence). The CDR3 is 15 residues long. CDR3 nucleotides: TGTGCCAGCAGCTTATCAGACTCCTATAATTCACCCCTCCACTTT. It yields the protein CASSLSDSYNSPLHF.

J is TRBJ1-2 and V is TRBV5-8; no reliable D call. CDR1 SGHTS and CDR2 YDEGEE come from the germline V gene. V dropped 1 base and J dropped 4 bases, with 11 bases sitting between them. This CDR3 has 14 residues. CDR3 sequence (DNA): TGTGCCAGCAGCTTGACCACCCGGGGCTATGGCTACACCTTC. It codes for CASSLTTRGYGYTF.

The J gene is TRBJ2-3, the V gene TRBV5-1, with 13 bases lining up with TRBD2. V shed 2 bases, J shed 5 bases, and the junction held 2 bases outside the gene matches. CDR1 and CDR2 from the germline V gene are SGHRS and YFSETQ. This CDR3 is built from 15 residues. In nucleotides, the CDR3 is TGCGCCAGCAGCTTTACTAGCGGGGGGGTAGATACGCAGTATTTT. Its translation: CASSFTSGGVDTQYF.

This clonotype showed up many times. The V gene is TRBV7-9, the J gene TRBJ2-7; D uncertain. The V gene's germline CDR1 is SEHNR and CDR2 FQNEAQ (reference sequence). Deletions cut 1 base from V and 2 bases from J, with 9 bases between. CDR3 length: 14 amino acids. In DNA, the CDR3 is TGTGCCAGCAGCTTAGTAGGACCCACCTACGAGCAGTACTTC. Translating gives CASSLVGPTYEQYF.

The rearrangement joins TRBV15 to TRBJ2-7; TRBD2 matches at 10 bases. The CDR3 loop spans 15 amino acids. Germline values: CDR1 LNHNV, CDR2 YYDKDF (reference sequence). V was pared by 5 bases and J by 0 bases, with 4 bases of the junction left unmatched. For the CDR3, the DNA is TGTGCCACCAGCTTCCGGACTAGCGGCTCCTACGAGCAGTACTTC. Its protein product is CATSFRTSGSYEQYF.

The chain carries TRBV20-1 and TRBJ2-2, with TRBD1 matching over 7 bases. Per germline, CDR1 DFQATT and CDR2 SNEGSKA (reference sequence). The V and J ends lost 5 bases and 0 bases, in that order; junction bases with no gene match: 9. This CDR3 region has 16 residues. CDR3 amino acids: CSARTGAGPNTGELFF. CDR3 in DNA: TGCAGTGCTCGAACAGGGGCCGGTCCGAACACCGGGGAGCTGTTTTTT.

This chain joins TRBV5-1 and TRBJ2-1, with 11 bases fitting TRBD1. The CDR3 spans 17 residues. V gave up 4 bases and J gave up 6 bases; unmatched junction bases: 12. CDR1 is SGHRS and CDR2 is YFSETQ in the germline V gene. The DNA of the CDR3 is TGCGCCAGCAGCCCCTCCACCGGACAGGGGGCAGGCAATGAGCAGTTCTTC. Its protein product is CASSPSTGQGAGNEQFF.

V is TRBV5-1 and J is TRBJ2-2; 9 nucleotides align to TRBD1. The V gene's germline CDR1 is SGHRS and CDR2 YFSETQ. The CDR3 length is 15 residues. The V segment lost 3 bases and the J segment 5 bases; nucleotides outside the gene matches: 5. CDR3 loop: CASSSGTGKTGELFF. The DNA for the CDR3 is TGCGCCAGCAGCTCCGGGACAGGGAAGACCGGGGAGCTGTTTTTT.

In its sample, this clonotype was seen many times. V gene TRBV27 combines with J gene TRBJ1-5; D not resolved. This CDR3 has 13 amino acids. Trimming stripped 5 bases from V and 3 bases from J, with 8 bases between. The germline V gene encodes CDR1 MNHEY and CDR2 SMNVEV (reference sequence). Here the CDR3 DNA reads TGTGCCAGCAGTCTAGGTCACAATCAGCCCCAGCATTTT. Translating it yields CASSLGHNQPQHF.

This clonotype has at least ten counts. This chain joins TRBV6-2 or TRBV6-3 and TRBJ2-7; possibly TRBD2 for D (6 bases). The CDR3 consists of 13 residues. Deletions cut 2 bases from V and 5 bases from J, with 10 bases between. CDR1 and CDR2 (germline): MNHEY, SVGEGT. For the CDR3, the DNA is TGTGCCAGCAGTTACAACAGACTAGACGAGCAGTACTTC. Amino acid sequence: CASSYNRLDEQYF.

This chain joins TRBV27 and TRBJ1-2; 9 bases agree with TRBD1. CDR3 length equals 17 residues. From germline, CDR1 is MNHEY and CDR2 SMNVEV (reference sequence). V lost 6 bases, J lost 7 bases, and 18 bases stayed unmatched. Written as DNA, the CDR3 is TGTGCCAGCAGCATGGGGCGGGGGACAGGGTCGTACAGTGGCTACACCTTC. This translates into CASSMGRGTGSYSGYTF.

This clonotype has ten or more counts. V gene TRBV6-4 combines with J gene TRBJ2-3, with TRBD1 matching 9 bases. CDR3 length equals 15 residues. V lost 6 bases and J lost 2; bases outside the gene matches: 6. Looked up from germline, CDR1 is MRHNA and CDR2 is SNTAGT. The CDR3 sequence: CASSTRTGDTDTQYF. DNA of the CDR3: TGTGCCAGCAGCACCCGGACAGGGGACACAGATACGCAGTATTTT.

The rearrangement links TRBV18 to TRBJ2-7; 13 positions match TRBD2. Looked up from germline, CDR1 is KGHSH and CDR2 is LQKENI. The CDR3 loop spans 16 amino acids. Trimming cost V 3 bases and J 5 bases; bases outside gene matches: 7. As DNA, the CDR3 is TGTGCCAGCTCACCTAACGGACTAGCGGGAGAGGACGAGCAGTACTTC. Protein: CASSPNGLAGEDEQYF. Full variable domain (remainder filled in from reference TRBV18 and TRBJ2-7): NAGVMQNPRHLVRRRGQEARLRCSPMKGHSHVYWYRQLPEEGLKFMVYLQKENIIDESGMPKERFSAEFPKEGPSILRIQQVVRGDSAAYFCASSPNGLAGEDEQYFGPGTRLTVT.